This record concerns one T cell receptor beta chain sequence. Antigen unknown. This CDR3 has 15 amino acids. Germline values: CDR1 SGHRS, CDR2 YFSETQ. Trimming removed 4 bases from V and 6 bases from J; junction bases left unmatched: 12. PCR involved 60 Vbeta and 13 Jbeta primers. Data came from immunoSEQ multiplex PCR; TCRdb stores just in-frame clones and leaves some out. The repertoire has under 150,000 clones, approximately 70% of them found once; the top ten carry 7.5% to 9.5%. This sample was taken from a study of cytomegalovirus exposure and HLA in healthy donors. Points from the study as a whole: V segments that were indistinguishable, TRBV6-2 and TRBV6-3 among them, were omitted from analysis. Later on, an analysis tied around 17,000 TCR beta sequences to HLA alleles at 0.05 false discovery rate. With DRB1 most and HLA-C fewest, TCR association rates differed between HLA loci in a later analysis. According to a later analysis, donors in an Asian-associated ancestry cluster reportedly had fewer N-insertions than the roughly 640-donor mean.

Input material: PBMCs. The receptor was derived from a woman between 40 and 50 years old in good health and CMV-seropositive. The chain couples TRBV5-1 to TRBJ2-7; 8 bases are a match to TRBD1. The CDR3 here is CASSAGGTGGGEQYF. The CDR3, as DNA: TGCGCCAGCAGCGCGGGCGGGACAGGAGGCGGCGAGCAGTACTTC.